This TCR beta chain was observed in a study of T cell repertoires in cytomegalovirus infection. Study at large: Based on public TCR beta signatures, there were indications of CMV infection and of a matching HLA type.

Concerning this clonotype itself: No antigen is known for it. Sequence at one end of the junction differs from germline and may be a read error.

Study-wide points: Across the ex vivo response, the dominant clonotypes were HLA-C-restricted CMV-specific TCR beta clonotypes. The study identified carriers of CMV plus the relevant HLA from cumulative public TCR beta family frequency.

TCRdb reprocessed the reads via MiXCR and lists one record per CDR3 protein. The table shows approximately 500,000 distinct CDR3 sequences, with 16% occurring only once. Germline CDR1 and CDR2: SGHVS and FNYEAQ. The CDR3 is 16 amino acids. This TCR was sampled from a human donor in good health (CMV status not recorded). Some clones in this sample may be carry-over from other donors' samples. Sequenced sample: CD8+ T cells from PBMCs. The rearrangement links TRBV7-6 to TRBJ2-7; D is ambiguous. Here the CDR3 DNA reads TGTGCCAGCAGCTTAGATAGTGGGGTCCGCGTAGGCGAGCAGTCCTTC. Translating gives CASSLDSGVRVGEQSF.